Listed below are T cell receptor beta chains from one sample, sequenced in a study of shared clonotypes between healthy human individuals. Libraries were prepared by immunoSEQ multiplex PCR; TCRdb keeps only in-frame clonotypes and omits some of them. Of roughly 1 million clones detected, around 78% appear once; the ten largest clones hold about 0.52%. The sequenced sample consisted of memory CD4+ T cells from PBMCs. These TCRs come from a man aged 18 to 30 in good health. Some clones in this sample may be carry-over from other donors' samples. The CDR3 runs from the conserved cysteine through the conserved F or W. The D gene is left open where the match is weak. Some rows mark clone size as missing; the rest say once, few, many or name a class of expanded clone.

v_call	clone_size	j_call	d_call	cdr3_nt	cdr3_aa
TRBV2	.	TRBJ2-2	TRBD2	TGTGCCAGCAGTCTGACTAGCGGAGAGCTGTTTTTT	CASSLTSGELFF
TRBV10-2	.	TRBJ1-2	TRBD1	TGCGCCAGCAGCTCAGGGGGAACCTATGGCTACACCTTC	CASSSGGTYGYTF
TRBV2	.	TRBJ2-2	.	TGTGCCAGCAGCCCAGTGGGGGGGCGATGGGTCACCGGGGAGCTGTTTTTT	CASSPVGGRWVTGELFF
TRBV14	.	TRBJ2-7	TRBD2	TGTGCCAGCAGCACTTGGACTAGCGGGAGGGCCCACGAGCAGTACTTC	CASSTWTSGRAHEQYF
TRBV7-2	.	TRBJ2-1	.	TGTGCCAGCAGCTCATACGGCAATGAGCAGTTCTTC	CASSSYGNEQFF
TRBV19	.	TRBJ2-3	.	TGTGCCAGTAGTTCCCGAGGGACCGATACGCAGTATTTT	CASSSRGTDTQYF
TRBV5-1	.	TRBJ2-2	TRBD1	TGCGCCAGCAGCGGGGACAGGGTGAACACCGGGGAGCTGTTTTTT	CASSGDRVNTGELFF
TRBV10-3	.	TRBJ2-5	.	TGTGCCATCAGTGAGTTATCGGGGGCGGGAGAGACCCAGTACTTC	CAISELSGAGETQYF
TRBV5-4	.	TRBJ1-1	TRBD1	TGTGCCAGCAGCTTGGGGGACAGGGCGGCTGAAGCTTTCTTT	CASSLGDRAAEAFF
TRBV28	.	TRBJ2-7	TRBD1	TGTGCCAGCAGTCGGGGACAGAGCTACGAGCAGTACTTC	CASSRGQSYEQYF
TRBV7-3	.	TRBJ2-1	TRBD2	TGTGCCAGCAGCTTAAACCCTAGCCCGGGGGGGAATGAGCAGTTCTTC	CASSLNPSPGGNEQFF
TRBV4-1	.	TRBJ1-2	.	TGCGCCAGCAGCCAAGGGATTGTTACCAACTATGGCTACACCTTC	CASSQGIVTNYGYTF
TRBV28	.	TRBJ2-3	.	TGTGCCAGTTATCGACGGGACCCAAGCACAGATACGCAGTATTTT	CASYRRDPSTDTQYF
TRBV9	.	TRBJ1-2	.	TGTGCCAGCAGCCCACAGTCCAGCGGGGGGGTTAAGGGCTACACCTTC	CASSPQSSGGVKGYTF
TRBV27	few	TRBJ2-7	TRBD1	TGTGCCAGCAGCCCCTCTCCAACGGACAGGCCCTACGAGCAGTACTTC	CASSPSPTDRPYEQYF
TRBV2	once	TRBJ1-2	.	TGTGCCAGCACAATGGACTGGGACATAGGCGGCTACACCTTC	CASTMDWDIGGYTF
TRBV6-6	.	TRBJ2-7	.	TGTGCCAGCAGTCAAGATGGGACCAGCTACGAGCAGTACTTC	CASSQDGTSYEQYF
TRBV7-8	.	TRBJ2-1	TRBD2	TGTGCCAGCAGCCTGGTGAGCGGGAGGGCTTTGGGTGAGCAGTTCTTC	CASSLVSGRALGEQFF
TRBV19	.	TRBJ1-2	TRBD1	TGTGCCAGTAGTTTCCAGGGGGCGCTTAGCTATGGCTACACCTTC	CASSFQGALSYGYTF
TRBV11-1	.	TRBJ1-1	TRBD1	TGTGCCAGCAGCTTATGGGGACAGGGGGACACTGAAGCTTTCTTT	CASSLWGQGDTEAFF
TRBV29-1	.	TRBJ2-7	.	TGCAGCGCGGGGTGGGACGAGCAGTACTTC	CSAGWDEQYF
TRBV5-4	.	TRBJ2-6	TRBD1	TGTGCCAGCAGGTCGGGACAGCCGCACTCTGGGGCCAACGTCCTGACTTTC	CASRSGQPHSGANVLTF
TRBV9	.	TRBJ2-2	.	TGTGCCAGCAGCGTAGAGGGCCGGAACACCGGGGAGCTGTTTTTT	CASSVEGRNTGELFF
TRBV10-3	many	TRBJ1-2	.	TGTGCCATCAGTGAGTCAAGCACTCTCCTCCGGAACTATGGCTACACCTTC	CAISESSTLLRNYGYTF
TRBV18	once	TRBJ2-1	.	TGTGCCAGCTCCCCACGTGACAATGAGCAGTTCTTC	CASSPRDNEQFF
TRBV7-2	.	TRBJ2-3	.	TGTGCCAGCAGCTTAGGACTGGGTAAGACGCAGTATTTT	CASSLGLGKTQYF
TRBV4-1	.	TRBJ1-5	.	TGCGCCAGCAGCCAACACCAGGCCACTTGGCCCCAGCATTTT	CASSQHQATWPQHF
TRBV28	.	TRBJ1-2	.	TGTGCCAGCAGTCCAGACTATGGCTACACCTTC	CASSPDYGYTF
TRBV28	.	TRBJ1-1	.	TGTGCCAGCAGACACAGGGCCACTGAAGCTTTCTTT	CASRHRATEAFF
TRBV30	.	TRBJ2-7	TRBD2	TGTGCCTGGAGTGGGGGGCGGGGGGCCCCTATTCGCGAGCAGTACTTC	CAWSGGRGAPIREQYF
TRBV20-1	.	TRBJ2-7	.	TGCAGTGCTGGTGGGGTCCACGAGCAGTACTTC	CSAGGVHEQYF
TRBV30	.	TRBJ2-2	.	TGTGCCTGGAGCGCAGGGTCCGGGGAGCTGTTTTTT	CAWSAGSGELFF
TRBV18	.	TRBJ2-1	.	TGTGCCAGCTCACTATCAGGGCTGATACAGTTCTTC	CASSLSGLIQFF
TRBV11-2	.	TRBJ2-2	.	TGTGCCAGCAGCTTAAATTGGGAGCTGTTTTTT	CASSLNWELFF
TRBV5-1	.	TRBJ1-4	.	TGCGCCAGCAGATGGGATCCAACTAATGAAAAACTGTTTTTT	CASRWDPTNEKLFF
TRBV25-1	many	TRBJ1-2	TRBD1	TGTGCCAGCAGTCGACAGGGGGACGGCTACACCTTC	CASSRQGDGYTF
TRBV4-2	few	TRBJ1-2	.	TGTGCCAGCAGCCAACCCGGGGCGCGTAACTATGGCTACACCTTC	CASSQPGARNYGYTF
TRBV2	.	TRBJ2-7	TRBD1	TGTGCCAGCAGCCGGGACAGGAGTTCTTACTTC	CASSRDRSSYF
TRBV9	.	TRBJ2-5	.	TGTGCCAGCAGCGTAGACCCATTTGCTGGGGAGACCCAGTACTTC	CASSVDPFAGETQYF
TRBV11-3	.	TRBJ2-1	.	TGTGCCAGCAGCTCCAGGGAAAATGAGCAGTTCTTC	CASSSRENEQFF